This TCR beta chain was profiled in a study of shared clonotypes between healthy human individuals. Data came from immunoSEQ multiplex PCR; TCRdb stores just in-frame clones and leaves some out. The table has under 550,000 clones, roughly 95% seen once; the top ten hold about 0.057%. Trimming took off 8 bases at V and 4 bases at J, with 14 bases between the two ends. The V gene's germline CDR1 is MDHEN and CDR2 SYDVKM. The CDR3 is 13 amino acids. The origin of this receptor is a woman in her twenties or thirties in good health. What was sequenced was naive CD4+ T cells sorted from blood. Subset of the sample: CD45RA+ positively selected. The V gene is TRBV28, the J gene TRBJ1-2, with D possibly being TRBD1 (5 bases). This CDR3 is CASRQFALYGYTF. CDR3 coding DNA: TGTGCCAGCCGACAGTTTGCTCTCTATGGCTACACCTTC.